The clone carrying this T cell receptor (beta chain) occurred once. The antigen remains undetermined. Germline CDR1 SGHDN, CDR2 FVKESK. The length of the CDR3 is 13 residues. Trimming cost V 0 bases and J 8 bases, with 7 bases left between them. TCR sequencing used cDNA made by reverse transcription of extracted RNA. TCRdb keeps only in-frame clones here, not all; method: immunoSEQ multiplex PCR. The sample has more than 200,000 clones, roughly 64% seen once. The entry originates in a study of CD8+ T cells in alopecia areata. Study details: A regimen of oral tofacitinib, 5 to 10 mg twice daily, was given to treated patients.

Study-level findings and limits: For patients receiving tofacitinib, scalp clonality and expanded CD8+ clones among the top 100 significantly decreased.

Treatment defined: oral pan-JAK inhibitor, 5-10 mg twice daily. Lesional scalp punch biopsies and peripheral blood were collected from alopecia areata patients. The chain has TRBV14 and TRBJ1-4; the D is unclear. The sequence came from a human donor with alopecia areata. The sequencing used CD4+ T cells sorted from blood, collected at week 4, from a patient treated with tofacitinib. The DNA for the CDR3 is TGTGCCAGCAGCCAAGAGGGAAGGGAAAAACTGTTTTTT. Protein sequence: CASSQEGREKLFF.